This entry is about one T cell receptor (beta chain). What it binds is not known. TCRdb independently ran MiXCR on the reads; one entry per CDR3 protein. The repertoire holds 57,000 or so distinct CDR3 sequences, with 33% as singletons. Germline CDR1 DFQATT, CDR2 SNEGSKA (reference sequence). The CDR3 totals 15 residues. With 5 bases clipped from V and 1 base from J, the junction kept 10 bases outside the gene matches. The data derive from a study of T cell repertoires in cytomegalovirus infection. Background on the study: An indication of both CMV infection and matching HLA type came from public TCR beta signatures.

Whole-study results and caveats: Dominant in the ex vivo response were TCR beta clonotypes restricted by HLA-C and specific for CMV. Accumulated public TCR beta family frequency recognized individuals carrying CMV together with the relevant HLA.

The sequencing input was PBMCs, sequenced either directly or after in vitro stimulation (not recorded which). V usage is TRBV20-1 and J usage is TRBJ2-5; 7 bases match TRBD2. The source is a human donor in good health (CMV status not recorded). Some clones in this sample may be carry-over from other donors' samples. CDR3 DNA: TGCAGTGCTTGCGCTCGAAGCGGGGCCCAAGAGACCCAGTACTTC. Amino acid sequence: CSACARSGAQETQYF.